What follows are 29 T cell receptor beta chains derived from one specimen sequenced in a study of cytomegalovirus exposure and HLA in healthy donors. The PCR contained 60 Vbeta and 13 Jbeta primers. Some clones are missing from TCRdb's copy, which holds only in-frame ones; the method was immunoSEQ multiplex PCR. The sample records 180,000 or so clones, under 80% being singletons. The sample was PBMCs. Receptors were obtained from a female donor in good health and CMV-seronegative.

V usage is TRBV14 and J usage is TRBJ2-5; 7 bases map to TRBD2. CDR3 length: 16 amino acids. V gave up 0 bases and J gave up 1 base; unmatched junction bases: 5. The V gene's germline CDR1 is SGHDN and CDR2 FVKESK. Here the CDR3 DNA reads TGTGCCAGCAGCCAAGATAACCTAGCGGTCCAAGAGACCCAGTACTTC. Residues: CASSQDNLAVQETQYF.

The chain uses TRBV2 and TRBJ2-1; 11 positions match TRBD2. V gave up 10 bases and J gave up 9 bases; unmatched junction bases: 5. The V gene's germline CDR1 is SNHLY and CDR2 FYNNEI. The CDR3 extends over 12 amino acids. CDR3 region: CATTSGSSEQFF. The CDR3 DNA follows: TGTGCCACTACTAGCGGGAGTAGTGAGCAGTTCTTC. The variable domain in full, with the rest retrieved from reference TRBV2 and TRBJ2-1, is EPEVTQTPSHQVTQMGQEVILRCVPISNHLYFYWYRQILGQKVEFLVSFYNNEISEKSEIFDDQFSVERPDGSNFTLKIRSTKLEDSAMYFCATTSGSSEQFFGPGTRLTVL.

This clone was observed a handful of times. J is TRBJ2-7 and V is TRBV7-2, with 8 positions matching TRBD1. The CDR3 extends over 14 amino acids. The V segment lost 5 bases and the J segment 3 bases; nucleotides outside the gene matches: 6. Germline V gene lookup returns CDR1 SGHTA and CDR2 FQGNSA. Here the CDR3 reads CASSTDRGNYEQYF. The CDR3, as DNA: TGTGCCAGCAGCACCGACAGGGGTAACTACGAGCAGTACTTC.

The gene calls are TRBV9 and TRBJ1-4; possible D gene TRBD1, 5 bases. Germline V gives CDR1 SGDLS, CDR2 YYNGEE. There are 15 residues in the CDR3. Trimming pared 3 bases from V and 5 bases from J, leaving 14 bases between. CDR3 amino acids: CASSGRDGSNEKLFF. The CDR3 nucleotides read TGTGCCAGCAGCGGGCGGGACGGCTCGAATGAAAAACTGTTTTTT.

In DNA, the CDR3 is TGTGCCAGCAGCGTAGGGGCAGGAAGAGAAAAACTGTTTTTT. Translation: CASSVGAGREKLFF. This chain joins TRBV9 and TRBJ1-4; no definite D call. The CDR3 consists of 14 residues. V lost 0 bases, J lost 8 bases, and 11 bases lay in between. Per germline, CDR1 SGDLS and CDR2 YYNGEE.

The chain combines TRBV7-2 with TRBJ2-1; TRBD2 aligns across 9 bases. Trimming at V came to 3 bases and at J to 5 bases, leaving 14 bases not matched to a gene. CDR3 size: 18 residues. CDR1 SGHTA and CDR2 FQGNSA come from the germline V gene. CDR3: CASSFYLGGGGGNNEQFF. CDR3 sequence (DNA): TGTGCCAGCAGCTTCTATCTGGGTGGCGGGGGGGGGAACAATGAGCAGTTCTTC.

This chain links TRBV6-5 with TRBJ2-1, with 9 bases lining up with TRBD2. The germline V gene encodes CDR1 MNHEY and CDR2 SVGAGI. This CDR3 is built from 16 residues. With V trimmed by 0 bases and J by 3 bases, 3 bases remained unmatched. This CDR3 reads CASSYSNSGGYNEQFF. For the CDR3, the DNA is TGTGCCAGCAGTTACTCAAATAGCGGGGGCTACAATGAGCAGTTCTTC.

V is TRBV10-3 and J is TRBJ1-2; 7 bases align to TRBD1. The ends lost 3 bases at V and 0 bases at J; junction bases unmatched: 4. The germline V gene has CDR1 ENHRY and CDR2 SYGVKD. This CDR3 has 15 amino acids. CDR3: CAISDDRAPNYGYTF. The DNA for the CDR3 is TGTGCCATCAGTGACGACAGGGCTCCTAACTATGGCTACACCTTC.

The CDR3 DNA reads as TGTGCCAGCAGCCCGGGACAGGGGGTGGAAAAACTGTTTTTT. This sequence encodes CASSPGQGVEKLFF. The V call is TRBV5-4, the J call TRBJ1-4, with 11 positions matching TRBD1. Germline CDR1 and CDR2: SGHNT and YYREEE (reference sequence). Trimming removed 4 bases from V and 8 bases from J; junction bases left unmatched: 4. The CDR3 consists of 14 residues.

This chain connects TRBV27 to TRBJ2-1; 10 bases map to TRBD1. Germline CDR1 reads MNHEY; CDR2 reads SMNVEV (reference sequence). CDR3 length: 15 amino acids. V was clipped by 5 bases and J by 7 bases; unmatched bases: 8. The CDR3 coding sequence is TGTGCCAGCAGTGAAGACAGGGGGCCGCGGAATGAGCAGTTCTTC. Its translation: CASSEDRGPRNEQFF.

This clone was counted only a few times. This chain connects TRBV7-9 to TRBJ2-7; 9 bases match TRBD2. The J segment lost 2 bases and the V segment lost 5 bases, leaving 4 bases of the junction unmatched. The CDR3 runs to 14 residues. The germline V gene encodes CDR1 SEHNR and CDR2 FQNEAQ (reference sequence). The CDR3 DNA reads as TGTGCCAGCAGCAGTGTAGCGGGGGCCTACGAGCAGTACTTC. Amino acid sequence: CASSSVAGAYEQYF.

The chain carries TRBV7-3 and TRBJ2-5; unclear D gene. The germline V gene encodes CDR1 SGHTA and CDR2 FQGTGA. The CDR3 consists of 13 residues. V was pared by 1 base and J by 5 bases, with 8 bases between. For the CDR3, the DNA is TGTGCCAGCAGCTTAAGCTCGGTGGAGACCCAGTACTTC. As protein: CASSLSSVETQYF.

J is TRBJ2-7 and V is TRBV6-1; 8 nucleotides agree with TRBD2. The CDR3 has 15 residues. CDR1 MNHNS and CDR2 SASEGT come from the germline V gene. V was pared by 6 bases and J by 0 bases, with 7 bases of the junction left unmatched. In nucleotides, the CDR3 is TGTGCCAGCAGAATGCGGGGGGACTACTCCTACGAGCAGTACTTC. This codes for CASRMRGDYSYEQYF.

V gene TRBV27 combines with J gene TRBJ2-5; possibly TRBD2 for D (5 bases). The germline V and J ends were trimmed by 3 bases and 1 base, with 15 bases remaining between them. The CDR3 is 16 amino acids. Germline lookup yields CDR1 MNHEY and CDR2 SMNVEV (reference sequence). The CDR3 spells CASSFSRVSVQETQYF. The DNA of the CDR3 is TGTGCCAGCAGTTTCTCGAGGGTGTCAGTCCAAGAGACCCAGTACTTC.

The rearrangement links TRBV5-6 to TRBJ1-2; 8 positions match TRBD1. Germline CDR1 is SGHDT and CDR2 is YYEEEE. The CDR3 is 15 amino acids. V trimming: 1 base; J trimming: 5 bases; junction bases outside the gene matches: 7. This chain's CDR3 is CASSLMDREAYGYTF. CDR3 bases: TGTGCCAGCAGCTTGATGGACAGGGAGGCGTATGGCTACACCTTC.

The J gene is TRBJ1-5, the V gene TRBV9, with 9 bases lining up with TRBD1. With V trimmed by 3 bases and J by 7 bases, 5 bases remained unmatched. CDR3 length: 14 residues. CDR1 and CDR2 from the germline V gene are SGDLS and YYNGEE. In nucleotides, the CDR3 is TGTGCCAGCAGCGCGGACAGGGGTGGACAGCCCCAGCATTTT. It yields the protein CASSADRGGQPQHF.

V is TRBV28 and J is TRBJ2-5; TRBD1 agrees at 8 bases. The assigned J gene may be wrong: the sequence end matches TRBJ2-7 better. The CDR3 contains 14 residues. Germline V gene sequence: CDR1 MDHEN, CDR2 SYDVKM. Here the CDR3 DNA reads TGTGCCAGCAGTTCCCGGACAGGGTTGTACGAGCAGTACTTC. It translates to CASSSRTGLYEQYF.

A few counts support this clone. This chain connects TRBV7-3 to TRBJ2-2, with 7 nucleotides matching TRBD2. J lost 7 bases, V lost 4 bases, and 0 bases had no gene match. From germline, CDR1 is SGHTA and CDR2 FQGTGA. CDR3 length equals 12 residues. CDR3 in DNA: TGTGCCAGCAGCTCGGGGGGCGGGGAGCTGTTTTTT. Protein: CASSSGGGELFF. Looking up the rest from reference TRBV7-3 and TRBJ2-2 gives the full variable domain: GAGVSQTPSNKVTEKGKYVELRCDPISGHTALYWYRQSLGQGPEFLIYFQGTGAADDSGLPNDRFFAVRPEGSVSTLKIQRTERGDSAVYLCASSSGGGELFFGEGSRLTVL.

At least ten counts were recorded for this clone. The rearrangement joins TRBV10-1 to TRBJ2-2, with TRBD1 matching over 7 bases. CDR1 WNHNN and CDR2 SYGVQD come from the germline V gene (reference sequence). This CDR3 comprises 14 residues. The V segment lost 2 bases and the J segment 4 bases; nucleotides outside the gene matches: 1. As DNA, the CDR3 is TGCGCCAGCAGTGAGCACAGGGGCACCGGGGAGCTGTTTTTT. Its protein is CASSEHRGTGELFF.

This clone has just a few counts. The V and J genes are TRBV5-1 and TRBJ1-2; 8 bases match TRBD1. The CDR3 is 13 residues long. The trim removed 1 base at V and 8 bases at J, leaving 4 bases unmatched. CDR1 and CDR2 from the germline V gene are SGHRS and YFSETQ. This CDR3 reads CASSLNDRGGYTF. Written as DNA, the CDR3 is TGCGCCAGCAGCTTGAACGACAGGGGCGGCTACACCTTC.

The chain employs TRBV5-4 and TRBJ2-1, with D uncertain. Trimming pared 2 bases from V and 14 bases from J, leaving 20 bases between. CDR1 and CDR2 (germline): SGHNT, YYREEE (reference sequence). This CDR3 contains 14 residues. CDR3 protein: CASSFDTRIGHEFF. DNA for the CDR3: TGTGCCAGCAGCTTTGACACCCGTATTGGTCATGAGTTCTTC.

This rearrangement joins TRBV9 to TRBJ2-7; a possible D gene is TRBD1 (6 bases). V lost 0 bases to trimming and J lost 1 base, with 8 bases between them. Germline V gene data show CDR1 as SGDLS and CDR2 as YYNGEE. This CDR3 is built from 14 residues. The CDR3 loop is CASSVAGASYEQYF. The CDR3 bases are TGTGCCAGCAGCGTAGCAGGGGCATCCTACGAGCAGTACTTC.

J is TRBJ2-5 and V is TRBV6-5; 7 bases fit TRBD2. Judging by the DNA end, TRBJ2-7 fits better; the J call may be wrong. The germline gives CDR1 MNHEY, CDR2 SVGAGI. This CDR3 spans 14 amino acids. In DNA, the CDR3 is TGTGCCAGCAGTTACGGGCGGGGGACCTACGAGCAGTACTTC. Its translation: CASSYGRGTYEQYF.

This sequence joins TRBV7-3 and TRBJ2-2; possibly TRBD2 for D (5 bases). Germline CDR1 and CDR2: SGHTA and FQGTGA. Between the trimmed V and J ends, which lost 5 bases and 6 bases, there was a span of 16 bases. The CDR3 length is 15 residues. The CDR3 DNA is TGTGCCAGCAGCCCCCCGGGGTTGGGTTCCGGGGAGCTGTTTTTT. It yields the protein CASSPPGLGSGELFF.

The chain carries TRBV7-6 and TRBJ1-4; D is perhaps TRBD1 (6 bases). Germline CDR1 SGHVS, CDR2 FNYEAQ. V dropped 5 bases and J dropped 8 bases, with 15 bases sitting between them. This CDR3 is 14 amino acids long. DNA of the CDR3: TGTGCCAGCAGCCACTTAGGGCAGGGGGAAAAACTGTTTTTT. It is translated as CASSHLGQGEKLFF.

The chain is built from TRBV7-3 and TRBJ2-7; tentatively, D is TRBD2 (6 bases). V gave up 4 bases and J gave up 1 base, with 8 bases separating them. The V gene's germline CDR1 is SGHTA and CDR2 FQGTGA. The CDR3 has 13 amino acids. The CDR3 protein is CASSYGTSYEQYF. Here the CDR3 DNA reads TGTGCCAGCAGCTACGGGACTTCCTACGAGCAGTACTTC.

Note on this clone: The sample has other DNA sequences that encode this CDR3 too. CDR3 protein: CASSPAGTAPYEQYF. The CDR3 DNA reads TGCGCCAGCAGCCCTGCGGGGACTGCACCCTACGAGCAGTACTTC. The chain employs TRBV4-3 and TRBJ2-7, with D possibly TRBD2 on 6 matching bases. The V gene's germline CDR1 is LGHNA and CDR2 YSLEER. The V end was cut by 4 bases, the J end by 2 bases, with 15 bases between. CDR3 length: 15 amino acids.

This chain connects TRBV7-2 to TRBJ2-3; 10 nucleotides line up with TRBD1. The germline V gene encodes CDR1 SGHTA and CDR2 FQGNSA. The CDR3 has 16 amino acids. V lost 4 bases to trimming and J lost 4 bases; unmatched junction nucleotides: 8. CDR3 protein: CASSSPGQGPPDTQYF. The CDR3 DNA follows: TGTGCCAGCAGCTCTCCGGGACAGGGGCCCCCAGATACGCAGTATTTT.

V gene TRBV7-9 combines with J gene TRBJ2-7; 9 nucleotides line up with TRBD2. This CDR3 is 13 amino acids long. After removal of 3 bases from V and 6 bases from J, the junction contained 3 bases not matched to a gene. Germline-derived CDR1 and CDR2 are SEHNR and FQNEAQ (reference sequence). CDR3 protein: CASSFSGRGEQYF. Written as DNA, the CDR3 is TGTGCCAGCAGCTTTAGCGGGAGAGGCGAGCAGTACTTC.